This TCR beta chain originates from a study of T-cell reconstitution after alpha-beta-depleted transplantation in children (dated by TCRdb to the mid-2010s). Turning to the overall study: Using TCR repertoire profiling, the study followed T-cell immune reconstitution in a quantitative way in children after TCRalphabeta/CD19-depleted allogeneic hematopoietic cell transplantation.

The library relied on PCR. For sequencing, an Illumina HiSeq 2500 was employed. To normalize quantification of the TCRbeta repertoire, the TCR libraries were built with molecular barcoding that relied on unique molecular identifiers. Using fastp trimming at Q25 and MiXCR clonotype assembly, TCRdb reanalyzed the public sequencing data and kept in-frame beta chains. Entries are consolidated by CDR3 protein sequence, retaining the most common genes and DNA. The sample profile shows 220,000 or so distinct CDR3 sequences; around 7.8% of them were found once. Nearly 6.5% of the sample lies in the top ten. This clonotype was found many times. Its antigen has not been determined. No clone much larger than this one lies a single base away; base qualities are absent. The study at large found these results: Apparently early alphabetaT-cell count recovery about two months after transplant reportedly relied on only several hundred rapidly expanded clones derived from non-depleted graft cells. The frequencies of hyperexpanded clones fell over the following months, and after one year, T-cell counts and TCRbeta diversity were mostly attributed to newly produced T cells. In some patients, the high TCRbeta diversity seen at day 60 was put down to recipient T cells and intrathymic progenitors that had survived conditioning.

In the paper's terms, the treatment or condition label means: allogeneic hematopoietic cell transplantation with graft depleted of TCRalphabeta T cells and CD19 B cells. Transplant recipients were children who received TCRalphabeta/CD19-depleted allogeneic hematopoietic cell grafts. The germline V gene (reference sequence) specifies DFQATT as CDR1 and SNEGSKA as CDR2. Germline trimming: 1 base from V, 4 bases from J; junction bases outside gene matches: 4. From its cysteine to its phenylalanine, the CDR3 spans 14 amino acids. Only the CDR3 DNA is retained, 42 bases long and in frame from the first base.

This TCR came from a male patient younger than 18 who had a stem cell transplant for acute lymphoblastic leukemia, so the T cells may come from the graft donor. The sample consisted of PBMCs, mostly from graft donor cells, taken 180 days after TCRalphabeta/CD19-depleted stem cell transplant. The rearranged segments are TRBV20-1 and TRBJ1-2; TRBD1 agrees with 9 junctional bases. The CDR3: CSARATGGPYGYTF. The DNA sequence is as follows: TGCAGTGCTAGAGCCACAGGGGGCCCCTATGGCTACACCTTC.